The 28 T cell receptor beta chains below were found in one sample sequenced in a study of cytomegalovirus exposure and HLA in healthy donors (dated by TCRdb to about 2017). Libraries were made using the immunoSEQ multiplex PCR assay. A mixture of 60 forward primers for TCR Vbeta segments and 13 reverse primers for TCR Jbeta segments was used in the multiplex PCR. TCRdb limited this immuneACCESS table to in-frame rearrangements with V and J called. A share of clones is missing; checked studies link under half to unresolved V genes, and the rest is unexplained. The sample table records about 54,000 clones. Around 7.1% of the sample belongs to the ten largest clones. Sequencing was done on a sample of PBMCs. These receptors were taken from a woman aged 35 to 49 in good health and CMV-seronegative.

J is TRBJ2-7 and V is TRBV5-1, with D maybe TRBD1 (6 bases). The CDR3 extends over 17 amino acids. The germline V gene has CDR1 SGHRS and CDR2 YFSETQ. The V gene lost 4 bases and the J gene lost 1 base, with 21 bases spanning the gap. Here the CDR3 DNA reads TGCGCCAGCAGCCTCGACAGGAATACATTACGGTCCTACGAGCAGTACTTC. It codes for CASSLDRNTLRSYEQYF. Complete variable domain (other parts from reference TRBV5-1 and TRBJ2-7): KAGVTQTPRYLIKTRGQQVTLSCSPISGHRSVSWYQQTPGQGLQFLFEYFSETQRNKGNFPGRFSGRQFSNSRSEMNVSTLELGDSALYLCASSLDRNTLRSYEQYFGPGTRLTVT.

The chain combines TRBV28 with TRBJ1-5, with D possibly being TRBD1 (6 bases). From germline, CDR1 is MDHEN and CDR2 SYDVKM. Trimming stripped 6 bases from V and 3 bases from J, with 21 bases between. The CDR3 is 17 residues long. In DNA form, the CDR3 reads TGTGCCAGCAGCTTGACCCTAGGACAGCTATCCAATCAGCCCCAGCATTTT. Translated, it gives CASSLTLGQLSNQPQHF.

The chain carries TRBV9 and TRBJ2-7, with D tentatively TRBD1 (7 bases). V dropped 4 bases and J dropped 2 bases, with 19 bases sitting between them. Germline V gene lookup returns CDR1 SGDLS and CDR2 YYNGEE. The CDR3 loop spans 16 amino acids. The CDR3: CASSPGGRTLAYEQYF. The CDR3 DNA follows: TGTGCCAGCAGCCCAGGGGGGCGGACCCTTGCCTACGAGCAGTACTTC.

The rearrangement uses TRBV19 and TRBJ1-4; 7 nucleotides line up with TRBD1. The CDR3 spans 14 residues. V was clipped by 6 bases and J by 3 bases; unmatched bases: 4. Looked up from germline, CDR1 is LNHDA and CDR2 is SQIVND (reference sequence). CDR3 sequence reads: CASRLTGSNEKLFF. CDR3 DNA: TGTGCCAGTAGGCTGACAGGGTCTAATGAAAAACTGTTTTTT.

The V call is TRBV28, the J call TRBJ2-1; TRBD2 matches 9 bases. This CDR3 contains 16 residues. The germline V gene encodes CDR1 MDHEN and CDR2 SYDVKM. V shed 3 bases, J shed 6 bases, and the junction held 9 bases outside the gene matches. The DNA for the CDR3 is TGTGCCAGCAGTTTTTACCAGCGGGGGGTCACCAATGAGCAGTTCTTC. Its translation: CASSFYQRGVTNEQFF.

The gene calls are TRBV5-1 and TRBJ1-2; tentative D call: TRBD1 (6 bases). Germline loops: CDR1 SGHRS, CDR2 YFSETQ. The CDR3 sequence is 15 residues long. V dropped 0 bases and J dropped 7 bases, with 16 bases sitting between them. CDR3 in amino acids: CASSLGHEGVPGYTF. CDR3 bases: TGCGCCAGCAGCTTGGGACACGAGGGGGTTCCTGGCTACACCTTC.

The chain links TRBV4-1 to TRBJ1-5; perhaps TRBD1 as D (5 bases). The CDR3 totals 13 residues. Germline V gives CDR1 MGHRA, CDR2 YSYEKL. Trimming shortened V by 0 bases and J by 9 bases, and 9 bases separated the two germline ends. The CDR3 DNA is TGCGCCAGCAGCCAAGATCATAGGGGGCCCCAGCATTTT. It translates to CASSQDHRGPQHF.

V gene TRBV9 combines with J gene TRBJ1-6; D is unresolved. Trimming shortened V by 1 base and J by 7 bases, and 3 bases separated the two germline ends. Germline-derived CDR1 and CDR2 are SGDLS and YYNGEE. The CDR3 totals 12 residues. CDR3 region: CASSVPNSPLHF. The CDR3 DNA reads TGTGCCAGCAGCGTACCAAATTCACCCCTCCACTTT.

The rearrangement joins TRBV6-5 to TRBJ1-1; maybe TRBD1 (6 bases). The CDR3 spans 14 residues. The ends were cut back, 3 bases at V and 0 bases at J, with 8 bases in the middle. Germline CDR1 is MNHEY and CDR2 is SVGAGI. The CDR3 sequence: CASSYTGLNTEAFF. The CDR3 nucleotides read TGTGCCAGCAGTTATACAGGGCTGAACACTGAAGCTTTCTTT.

V usage is TRBV4-1 and J usage is TRBJ2-7; TRBD1 matches 10 bases. This CDR3 contains 15 residues. V dropped 0 bases and J dropped 2; count of bases not matched to a gene: 1. Germline V lookup: CDR1 MGHRA, CDR2 YSYEKL. CDR3 protein: CASSQDGTGAYEQYF. The CDR3 DNA sequence: TGCGCCAGCAGCCAAGATGGGACAGGGGCCTACGAGCAGTACTTC.

The chain couples TRBV7-9 to TRBJ2-2, with a weak D call TRBD1 (7 bases). Germline CDR1 is SEHNR and CDR2 is FQNEAQ (reference sequence). This CDR3 is 16 amino acids long. V was shortened by 8 bases and J by 5 bases, with 21 bases between the two germline ends. In nucleotides, the CDR3 is TGTGCCAGCGCCCAGCCAGGGGGGCGTATAACCGGGGAGCTGTTTTTT. Translated, it gives CASAQPGGRITGELFF.

The rearrangement joins TRBV18 to TRBJ1-6; 8 nucleotides match TRBD1. Germline CDR1 KGHSH, CDR2 LQKENI. The J segment lost 5 bases and the V segment lost 4 bases, leaving 10 bases of the junction unmatched. CDR3 size: 17 residues. Written as DNA, the CDR3 is TGTGCCAGCTCACAGGCCGCGCGACAGGGGAATAATTCACCCCTCCACTTT. It yields the protein CASSQAARQGNNSPLHF.

This chain joins TRBV29-1 and TRBJ1-1; D gene uncertain. Between the trimmed V and J ends, which lost 7 bases and 1 base, there was a span of 13 bases. The CDR3 extends over 13 amino acids. Germline assignment: CDR1 SQVTM and CDR2 ANQGSEA. The CDR3 spells CSAPKEANTEAFF. CDR3 in DNA: TGCAGCGCCCCGAAGGAGGCGAACACTGAAGCTTTCTTT.

This clone is deemed medium-sized by its frequency. The J gene is TRBJ1-3, the V gene TRBV14; no clear D gene. Germline V lookup: CDR1 SGHDN, CDR2 FVKESK. CDR3 length: 15 amino acids. Trimming pared 1 base from V and 0 bases from J, leaving 7 bases between. The CDR3 region has the DNA TGTGCCAGCAGCCAAGCACGCGGCTCTGGAAACACCATATATTTT. Its translation: CASSQARGSGNTIYF.

The genes are TRBV5-1 and TRBJ2-2, with 11 positions matching TRBD1. Germline V gene data show CDR1 as SGHRS and CDR2 as YFSETQ. V lost 0 bases, J lost 3 bases, and 7 bases stayed unmatched. This CDR3 is built from 18 residues. For the CDR3, the DNA is TGCGCCAGCAGCTTGGATGGACAGGGGGCGCAGGACACCGGGGAGCTGTTTTTT. This gives the protein CASSLDGQGAQDTGELFF.

The chain uses TRBV19 and TRBJ2-5; perhaps TRBD1 as D (6 bases). Germline CDR1 and CDR2: LNHDA and SQIVND (reference sequence). The CDR3 has 15 residues. V was shortened by 0 bases and J by 5 bases, with 13 bases between the two germline ends. CDR3 DNA sequence: TGTGCCAGTAGTATAGATCGGCTGGGGGCGGAGACCCAGTACTTC. The encoded protein is CASSIDRLGAETQYF.

CDR3 residues: CASSEGLAYGYTF. The DNA for the CDR3 is TGTGCCAGCAGTGAAGGATTAGCCTATGGCTACACCTTC. The gene calls are TRBV25-1 and TRBJ1-2; D is ambiguous. The CDR3 is 13 amino acids. Trimming stripped 2 bases from V and 4 bases from J, with 8 bases between. The germline V gene encodes CDR1 MGHDK and CDR2 SYGVNS.

The chain combines TRBV6-6 with TRBJ2-5; TRBD2 might be the D (6 bases). Germline-derived CDR1 and CDR2 are MNHNY and SVGAGI (reference sequence). V was cut by 2 bases and J by 5 bases, with 12 bases left in between. The CDR3 has 14 residues. Here the CDR3 reads CASSYATAGETQYF. CDR3 nucleotide sequence: TGTGCCAGCAGTTACGCGACTGCGGGGGAGACCCAGTACTTC.

This chain links TRBV19 with TRBJ1-6; no definite D call. The CDR3 consists of 14 residues. The V end lost 4 bases, the J end lost 4 bases, and 8 bases lay between the germline ends. Germline lookup yields CDR1 LNHDA and CDR2 SQIVND (reference sequence). In DNA, the CDR3 is TGTGCCAGTAGTACCGGGAGTTATAATTCACCCCTCCACTTT. Amino acid sequence: CASSTGSYNSPLHF. Complete variable domain (other parts from reference TRBV19 and TRBJ1-6): DGGITQSPKYLFRKEGQNVTLSCEQNLNHDAMYWYRQDPGQGLRLIYYSQIVNDFQKGDIAEGYSVSREKKESFPLTVTSAQKNPTAFYLCASSTGSYNSPLHFGNGTRLTVT.

This chain uses TRBV2 with TRBJ2-5, with 10 positions matching TRBD1. V shed 8 bases, J shed 4 bases, and the junction held 7 bases outside the gene matches. This CDR3 contains 14 residues. CDR1 is SNHLY and CDR2 is FYNNEI in the germline V gene. The CDR3 coding sequence is TGTGCCAGCTTGCTGGACAGGGGGGGAGAGACCCAGTACTTC. Protein product: CASLLDRGGETQYF. Variable domain in full (rest from reference TRBV2 and TRBJ2-5): EPEVTQTPSHQVTQMGQEVILRCVPISNHLYFYWYRQILGQKVEFLVSFYNNEISEKSEIFDDQFSVERPDGSNFTLKIRSTKLEDSAMYFCASLLDRGGETQYFGPGTRLLVL.

The CDR3 loop is CAISESSGTSGPYEQYF. In nucleotides, the CDR3 is TGTGCCATCAGTGAGTCTTCCGGGACTAGCGGCCCCTACGAGCAGTACTTC. V gene TRBV10-3 combines with J gene TRBJ2-7; TRBD2 matches 11 bases. The CDR3 has 17 amino acids. V shed 0 bases and J 2 bases; nucleotides not matched to a gene: 6. Germline loops: CDR1 ENHRY, CDR2 SYGVKD.

The chain uses TRBV28 and TRBJ2-7; D is perhaps TRBD1 (6 bases). Germline CDR1 is MDHEN and CDR2 is SYDVKM. V shed 6 bases and J shed 5 bases, with 20 bases lying between them. The CDR3 extends over 15 amino acids. In nucleotides, the CDR3 is TGTGCCAGCAGGACCGCCGGGACAACGGTTGACGAGCAGTACTTC. It yields the protein CASRTAGTTVDEQYF. Variable domain in full (rest from reference TRBV28 and TRBJ2-7): DVKVTQSSRYLVKRTGEKVFLECVQDMDHENMFWYRQDPGLGLRLIYFSYDVKMKEKGDIPEGYSVSREKKERFSLILESASTNQTSMYLCASRTAGTTVDEQYFGPGTRLTVT.

The chain recombines TRBV18 with TRBJ2-7, with 11 positions matching TRBD2. Trimming cost V 0 bases and J 3 bases; bases outside gene matches: 4. The CDR3 is made up of 16 amino acids. Germline V CDR1 and CDR2: KGHSH, LQKENI. CDR3 loop: CASSPPSGGVYYEQYF. Written as DNA, the CDR3 is TGTGCCAGCTCACCACCTAGCGGGGGGGTATACTACGAGCAGTACTTC.

The genes are TRBV7-6 and TRBJ2-1, with D hard to call. The CDR3 totals 15 residues. In germline, CDR1 is SGHVS, CDR2 FNYEAQ. Trimming left V 5 bases short and J 0 bases short, with 11 bases between. The CDR3 here is CASSPTSSSYNEQFF. CDR3 DNA sequence: TGTGCCAGCAGCCCTACCTCGAGCTCCTACAATGAGCAGTTCTTC. The full variable domain, completed using reference TRBV7-6 and TRBJ2-1, is GAGVSQSPRYKVTKRGQDVALRCDPISGHVSLYWYRQALGQGPEFLTYFNYEAQQDKSGLPNDRFSAERPEGSISTLTIQRTEQRDSAMYRCASSPTSSSYNEQFFGPGTRLTVL.

The J gene is TRBJ2-7, the V gene TRBV7-3; tentatively, D is TRBD1 (5 bases). V shed 5 bases and J shed 2 bases, with 13 bases lying between them. CDR3 length: 14 amino acids. Germline CDR1 SGHTA, CDR2 FQGTGA. The CDR3 sequence is CASSRGQPPYEQYF. The CDR3 DNA reads as TGTGCCAGCAGCCGAGGACAACCGCCCTACGAGCAGTACTTC.

The rearrangement joins TRBV18 to TRBJ1-2; possibly TRBD1 for D (6 bases). Germline V gene data show CDR1 as KGHSH and CDR2 as LQKENI. The CDR3 contains 14 residues. Trimming removed 3 bases at V and 3 bases at J, with 11 bases between. The CDR3: CASSPRQEDYGYTF. The CDR3 region has the DNA TGTGCCAGCTCACCGCGACAGGAAGACTATGGCTACACCTTC. Using reference TRBV18 and TRBJ1-2 for the parts outside the CDR3, the full variable domain is NAGVMQNPRHLVRRRGQEARLRCSPMKGHSHVYWYRQLPEEGLKFMVYLQKENIIDESGMPKERFSAEFPKEGPSILRIQQVVRGDSAAYFCASSPRQEDYGYTFGSGTRLTVV.

The rearrangement uses TRBV6-1 and TRBJ2-7; 10 bases align to TRBD1. V shed 8 bases and J 4 bases; nucleotides not matched to a gene: 11. The CDR3 has 15 amino acids. Looked up from germline, CDR1 is MNHNS and CDR2 is SASEGT. Here the CDR3 reads CASFPKTGGGYEQYF. The CDR3 DNA sequence: TGTGCCAGCTTTCCTAAGACAGGGGGCGGTTACGAGCAGTACTTC.

This chain links TRBV6-5 with TRBJ2-1; TRBD2 might be the D (7 bases). V shed 6 bases and J shed 8 bases, with 20 bases lying between them. Germline lookup yields CDR1 MNHEY and CDR2 SVGAGI. There are 15 residues in the CDR3. The DNA of the CDR3 is TGTGCCAGCAGCGATCCGGCGGGGGCTAGAGATGAGCAGTTCTTC. Encoded protein: CASSDPAGARDEQFF.